This T cell receptor (beta chain) was retrieved from a study of T cells after yellow fever vaccination. After removal of 4 bases from V and 7 bases from J, the junction contained 4 bases not matched to a gene. Germline-derived CDR1 and CDR2 are SGHKS and YYEKEE (reference sequence). The CDR3 runs 15 residues. UMIs were added to TCR cDNA along with a universal primer site when it was made by 5'RACE template switching. TCRdb re-derived calls from the 5' RACE reads in MiXCR, one entry per CDR3 protein. This sample has 300,000 to 400,000 distinct CDR3 sequences, with 3% to 4.5% found just once. The chain joins TRBV5-5 to TRBJ2-1, with TRBD2 matching 14 bases. The starting material was PBMCs, obtained 5 days after the yellow fever booster vaccination. This TCR was sampled from a man between 18 and 29 years old who received the YFV17D yellow fever vaccine. CDR3 region: CASSIRLAGGNEQFF. In DNA, the CDR3 is TGTGCCAGCAGCATCAGACTAGCGGGGGGGAATGAGCAGTTCTTC.